A single sample is the source of the 19 T cell receptor beta chains below, sequenced in a study of blood T cell repertoires in COVID-19. The data were produced by immunoSEQ multiplex PCR, yet TCRdb's version contains in-frame clones alone and is incomplete. Of more than 110,000 clones listed, almost 85% are singletons. Input material: peripheral blood. All receptors derive from a man in his fifties or sixties with acute or convalescent COVID-19.

V usage is TRBV10-2 and J usage is TRBJ1-4; D unresolved. The length of the CDR3 is 14 residues. The germline V gene encodes CDR1 WSHSY and CDR2 SAAADI. Trimming left V 2 bases short and J 8 bases short, with 12 bases between. CDR3 DNA sequence: TGCGCCAGCAGTGAGGGGCGACCTGGGGAAAAACTGTTTTTT. Amino acid sequence: CASSEGRPGEKLFF.

The chain employs TRBV9 and TRBJ2-7; TRBD1 matches 11 bases. The junction had 5 bases not matched to a gene; V was cut back by 3 bases and J by 3 bases. The CDR3 consists of 15 residues. CDR1 is SGDLS, CDR2 YYNGEE, per germline. This CDR3 reads CASSGTGTGGYEQYF. CDR3 bases: TGTGCCAGCAGCGGTACCGGGACAGGGGGCTACGAGCAGTACTTC.

The V and J genes are TRBV15 and TRBJ2-5, with a tentative D call TRBD1 (6 bases). The CDR3 totals 15 residues. The germline V gene encodes CDR1 LNHNV and CDR2 YYDKDF (reference sequence). Deletions cut 3 bases from V and 5 bases from J, with 16 bases between. For the CDR3, the DNA is TGTGCCACCAGCAGGTCCGCGTACAGGGCTGAGACCCAGTACTTC. Its protein product is CATSRSAYRAETQYF. Looking up the rest from reference TRBV15 and TRBJ2-5 gives the full variable domain: DAMVIQNPRYQVTQFGKPVTLSCSQTLNHNVMYWYQQKSSQAPKLLFHYYDKDFNNEADTPDNFQSRRPNTSFCFLDIRSPGLGDTAMYLCATSRSAYRAETQYFGPGTRLLVL.

The DNA of the CDR3 is TGTGCCAACCCGAGGGATAAGGACAGGGGGCGCGAGCAGTACTTC. It codes for CANPRDKDRGREQYF. The chain recombines TRBV2 with TRBJ2-7; 11 positions agree with TRBD1. The CDR3 has 15 amino acids. Germline values: CDR1 SNHLY, CDR2 FYNNEI. V dropped 10 bases and J dropped 6; count of bases not matched to a gene: 14.

The rearrangement joins TRBV18 to TRBJ2-7, with D unresolved. Germline assignment: CDR1 KGHSH and CDR2 LQKENI. With 6 bases removed from V and 2 bases from J, the gap between germline ends came to 20 bases. This CDR3 region has 16 residues. The CDR3 bases are TGTGCCAGCTCCCCGACCCTGGGTACCGACACCTACGAGCAGTACTTC. Amino acids: CASSPTLGTDTYEQYF.

This chain links TRBV19 with TRBJ2-4, with 8 bases aligning to TRBD1. CDR1 and CDR2 (germline): LNHDA, SQIVND (reference sequence). The CDR3 totals 14 residues. V trimming: 10 bases; J trimming: 5 bases; junction bases outside the gene matches: 10. CDR3 residues: CATRARGLENIQYF. CDR3 DNA: TGTGCCACTCGGGCCAGGGGGCTTGAAAACATTCAGTACTTC.

J is TRBJ2-7 and V is TRBV19; 10 nucleotides line up with TRBD1. This CDR3 comprises 15 residues. Germline trimming cut 3 bases from V and 5 bases from J; bases unmatched to any gene: 7. Germline V CDR1 and CDR2: LNHDA, SQIVND (reference sequence). Here the CDR3 reads CASSILGQGNHEQYF. Here the CDR3 DNA reads TGTGCCAGTAGTATCCTGGGACAGGGGAACCACGAGCAGTACTTC. The full variable domain, its missing parts supplied by reference TRBV19 and TRBJ2-7, is DGGITQSPKYLFRKEGQNVTLSCEQNLNHDAMYWYRQDPGQGLRLIYYSQIVNDFQKGDIAEGYSVSREKKESFPLTVTSAQKNPTAFYLCASSILGQGNHEQYFGPGTRLTVT.

The rearrangement links TRBV5-1 to TRBJ1-2; the match to TRBD1 covers 7 bases. Germline CDR1 is SGHRS and CDR2 is YFSETQ. This CDR3 spans 13 amino acids. V trimming: 4 bases; J trimming: 4 bases; junction bases outside the gene matches: 4. In DNA form, the CDR3 reads TGCGCCAGCAGCCCGGACAGGTTCTATGGCTACACCTTC. This encodes CASSPDRFYGYTF.

The chain carries TRBV7-3 and TRBJ2-7, with 8 bases aligning to TRBD1. The CDR3 extends over 15 amino acids. After removal of 5 bases from V and 1 base from J, the junction contained 7 bases not matched to a gene. The germline V gene encodes CDR1 SGHTA and CDR2 FQGTGA. CDR3 loop: CASSPQGGSSYEQYF. The CDR3 nucleotides read TGTGCCAGCAGCCCACAGGGGGGTTCTTCCTACGAGCAGTACTTC.

This chain joins TRBV19 and TRBJ1-5; D is undetermined. Germline V lookup: CDR1 LNHDA, CDR2 SQIVND (reference sequence). Trimming left V 3 bases short and J 7 bases short, with 10 bases between. The CDR3 spans 13 residues. The CDR3 nucleotides are TGTGCCAGTAGTATTCAGGAATGGCAGCCCCAGCATTTT. It is translated as CASSIQEWQPQHF.

The chain joins TRBV28 to TRBJ1-4; 8 bases match TRBD1. The CDR3 spans 14 residues. V lost 2 bases, J lost 8 bases, and 4 bases stayed unmatched. Germline CDR1 MDHEN, CDR2 SYDVKM. The CDR3 loop is CASSLQGAVEKLFF. The CDR3 nucleotides are TGTGCCAGCAGTTTACAGGGGGCTGTGGAAAAACTGTTTTTT.

V and J are TRBV28 and TRBJ2-2; D not resolved. CDR1 is MDHEN, CDR2 SYDVKM, per germline. Trimming pared 4 bases from V and 0 bases from J, leaving 3 bases between. The CDR3 consists of 13 residues. The DNA for the CDR3 is TGTGCCAGCAGTTCCTCGAACACCGGGGAGCTGTTTTTT. This translates into CASSSSNTGELFF. The complete variable domain, with remaining parts taken from reference TRBV28 and TRBJ2-2, reads DVKVTQSSRYLVKRTGEKVFLECVQDMDHENMFWYRQDPGLGLRLIYFSYDVKMKEKGDIPEGYSVSREKKERFSLILESASTNQTSMYLCASSSSNTGELFFGEGSRLTVL.

As to this clone: The sample contains more than one DNA sequence encoding this CDR3. This sequence joins TRBV12-3 or TRBV12-4 and TRBJ1-2; unclear D gene. V lost 1 base and J lost 2, with 5 bases in between. The CDR3 is made up of 13 amino acids. CDR3 bases: TGTGCCAGCAGTTTAGGGCAGAACTATGGCTACACCTTC. Translated, it gives CASSLGQNYGYTF.

The genes are TRBV28 and TRBJ1-2, with 8 positions matching TRBD1. The CDR3 loop spans 17 amino acids. V lost 6 bases to trimming and J lost 5 bases; unmatched junction nucleotides: 17. Germline loops: CDR1 MDHEN, CDR2 SYDVKM. CDR3 DNA sequence: TGTGCCAGCAGCCGGCCCTCAGGGGGCGCATATGGGTATGGCTACACCTTC. Amino acid sequence: CASSRPSGGAYGYGYTF.

The CDR3 region is CASSLPRGKPQHF. CDR3 DNA: TGTGCCAGCAGCTTGCCTAGGGGGAAGCCCCAGCATTTT. The genes are TRBV5-8 and TRBJ1-5; tentative D call: TRBD1 (6 bases). Trimming took 1 base from V and 8 from J, leaving 10 bases between them. CDR1 is SGHTS and CDR2 is YDEGEE in the germline V gene. This CDR3 comprises 13 residues.

The J gene is TRBJ1-5, the V gene TRBV6-5; D gene uncertain. CDR3 length equals 15 residues. The ends were cut back, 10 bases at V and 0 bases at J, with 16 bases in the middle. Germline CDR1 reads MNHEY; CDR2 reads SVGAGI. In DNA form, the CDR3 reads TGTGCCACATCCGCACAGATGAATAGCAATCAGCCCCAGCATTTT. It translates to CATSAQMNSNQPQHF.

The rearrangement joins TRBV28 to TRBJ2-7, with D tentatively TRBD1 (5 bases). Trimming cost V 2 bases and J 12 bases, with 20 bases left between them. This CDR3 has 14 residues. The germline V gene has CDR1 MDHEN and CDR2 SYDVKM. CDR3 in amino acids: CASSLSMGRTDAYF. The CDR3 nucleotides read TGTGCCAGCAGTTTAAGTATGGGGCGCACAGACGCGTACTTC.

V gene TRBV2 combines with J gene TRBJ2-3; 8 bases align to TRBD2. This CDR3 spans 13 amino acids. V gave up 7 bases and J gave up 4 bases; unmatched junction bases: 4. Germline CDR1 and CDR2: SNHLY and FYNNEI. The CDR3 sequence: CASTAGGSDTQYF. The DNA for the CDR3 is TGTGCCAGCACCGCGGGGGGATCAGATACGCAGTATTTT.

This clone was seen a single time. V usage is TRBV18 and J usage is TRBJ1-5, with 8 bases lining up with TRBD1. J lost 1 base, V lost 6 bases, and 5 bases had no gene match. The CDR3 contains 15 residues. Germline loops: CDR1 KGHSH, CDR2 LQKENI. This chain's CDR3 is CASSGRTGSNQPQHF. In nucleotides, the CDR3 is TGTGCCAGCTCGGGGAGGACAGGGAGCAATCAGCCCCAGCATTTT. The whole variable domain, remainder taken from reference TRBV18 and TRBJ1-5, is NAGVMQNPRHLVRRRGQEARLRCSPMKGHSHVYWYRQLPEEGLKFMVYLQKENIIDESGMPKERFSAEFPKEGPSILRIQQVVRGDSAAYFCASSGRTGSNQPQHFGDGTRLSIL.